This T cell receptor (beta chain) was obtained from a study of blood T cell repertoires in COVID-19. On the study more broadly: COVID-19 samples, acute and convalescent, were from the United States, Italy and Spain.

Membership in each cohort depended on participant-reported clinical history. In germline, CDR1 is SGHTA, CDR2 FQGNSA. Trimming stripped 0 bases from V and 9 bases from J, with 12 bases between. This CDR3 is 14 amino acids long. Assay: immunoSEQ multiplex PCR; the TCRdb copy retains only in-frame clones and omits some. The data hold hundreds of thousands of clones, with more than 80% observed a single time. The receptor was isolated from a man aged 25 to 40 who had recovered from COVID-19. Sequenced sample: PBMCs or T cells enriched from blood (not recorded which). The V gene is TRBV7-2, the J gene TRBJ1-3; D not certain. Here the CDR3 DNA reads TGTGCCAGCAGCTTAGCGGGAGGGTCGGCCACCATATATTTT. Translating gives CASSLAGGSATIYF.